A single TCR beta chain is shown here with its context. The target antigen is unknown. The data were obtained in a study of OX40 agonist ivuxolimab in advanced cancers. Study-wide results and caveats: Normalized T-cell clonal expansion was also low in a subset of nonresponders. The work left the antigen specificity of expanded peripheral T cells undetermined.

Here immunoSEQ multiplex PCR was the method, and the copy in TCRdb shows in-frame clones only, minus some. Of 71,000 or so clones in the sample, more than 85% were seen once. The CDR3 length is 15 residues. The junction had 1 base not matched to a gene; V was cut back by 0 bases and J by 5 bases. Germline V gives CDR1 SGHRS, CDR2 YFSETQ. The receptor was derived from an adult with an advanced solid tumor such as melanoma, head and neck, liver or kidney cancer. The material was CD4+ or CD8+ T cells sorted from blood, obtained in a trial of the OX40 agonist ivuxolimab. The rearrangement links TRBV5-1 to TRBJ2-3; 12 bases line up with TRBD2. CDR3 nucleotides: TGCGCCAGCAGCTTGGTACTAGCGGGGGGAGATACGCAGTATTTT. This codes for CASSLVLAGGDTQYF.